These 32 T cell receptor beta chains were sequenced from one sample in a study of Tregs in tolerant kidney transplant recipients (dated by TCRdb to about 2019). Libraries were made using the immunoSEQ multiplex PCR assay. TCRdb carries this immuneACCESS record with in-frame sequences only. Its versions omit some clonotypes, under half of them owing to an unresolved V gene in the studies checked, with the rest unexplained. The sample includes about 240,000 clones, with around 82% observed a single time. Clones ranked in the top ten supply about 0.58% of the sample. Material for sequencing was CD4+ T cells from blood. The source of these receptors is a human donor in good health.

The chain has TRBV18 and TRBJ2-1, with D unclear. Trimming shortened V by 3 bases and J by 2 bases, and 14 bases separated the two germline ends. Germline CDR1 and CDR2: KGHSH and LQKENI. This CDR3 has 16 amino acids. The CDR3: CASSPKATTAYNEQFF. The DNA of the CDR3 is TGTGCCAGCTCACCGAAGGCTACTACCGCCTACAATGAGCAGTTCTTC.

Of note for this clone: This sample also contains other DNA sequences that code for the same CDR3. J is TRBJ2-3 and V is TRBV6-5; D is ambiguous. The CDR3 contains 16 residues. Trimming shortened V by 4 bases and J by 1 base, and 15 bases separated the two germline ends. The germline V gene encodes CDR1 MNHEY and CDR2 SVGAGI. The DNA for the CDR3 is TGTGCCAGCAGTTCATATGTGTTGACGGGCACAGATACGCAGTATTTT. This encodes CASSSYVLTGTDTQYF.

The gene calls are TRBV14 and TRBJ2-1; 9 bases are a match to TRBD2. The CDR3 consists of 18 residues. With V trimmed by 1 base and J by 1 base, 8 bases remained unmatched. From germline, CDR1 is SGHDN and CDR2 FVKESK. The CDR3 DNA reads as TGTGCCAGCAGCCAAGGGAGGCTAGCGGGATTATCCTACAATGAGCAGTTCTTC. This codes for CASSQGRLAGLSYNEQFF.

The gene calls are TRBV19 and TRBJ1-2; maybe TRBD1 (5 bases). Trimming shortened V by 1 base and J by 7 bases, and 16 bases separated the two germline ends. This CDR3 is 15 amino acids long. Germline-derived CDR1 and CDR2 are LNHDA and SQIVND (reference sequence). This chain's CDR3 is CASSIALTQGSGYTF. Written as DNA, the CDR3 is TGTGCCAGTAGTATAGCGCTAACCCAGGGATCTGGCTACACCTTC.

The J gene is TRBJ2-7, the V gene TRBV5-6, with TRBD1 matching over 8 bases. The germline V gene has CDR1 SGHDT and CDR2 YYEEEE. With 3 bases clipped from V and 1 base from J, the junction kept 6 bases outside the gene matches. The CDR3 extends over 15 amino acids. The chain's CDR3 is CASSSRDRLSYEQYF. CDR3 sequence (DNA): TGTGCCAGCAGCTCCCGGGACAGGCTTTCCTACGAGCAGTACTTC. Complete variable domain (other parts from reference TRBV5-6 and TRBJ2-7): DAGVTQSPTHLIKTRGQQVTLRCSPKSGHDTVSWYQQALGQGPQFIFQYYEEEERQRGNFPDRFSGHQFPNYSSELNVNALLLGDSALYLCASSSRDRLSYEQYFGPGTRLTVT.

The chain uses TRBV5-1 and TRBJ1-1; D remains ambiguous. CDR1 and CDR2 from the germline V gene are SGHRS and YFSETQ. CDR3 size: 14 residues. Trimming removed 3 bases at V and 1 base at J, with 10 bases between. The CDR3 spells CASSSTAGNTEAFF. In DNA form, the CDR3 reads TGCGCCAGCAGCTCGACCGCGGGGAACACTGAAGCTTTCTTT.

J is TRBJ1-3 and V is TRBV5-6; D gene ambiguous. The germline gives CDR1 SGHDT, CDR2 YYEEEE. V lost 1 base, J lost 0 bases, and 11 bases lay in between. The CDR3 length is 16 residues. The CDR3 spells CASSLFPTFSGNTIYF. DNA for the CDR3: TGTGCCAGCAGCTTGTTCCCGACCTTCTCTGGAAACACCATATATTTT. Looking up the rest from reference TRBV5-6 and TRBJ1-3 gives the full variable domain: DAGVTQSPTHLIKTRGQQVTLRCSPKSGHDTVSWYQQALGQGPQFIFQYYEEEERQRGNFPDRFSGHQFPNYSSELNVNALLLGDSALYLCASSLFPTFSGNTIYFGEGSWLTVV.

This chain connects TRBV5-4 to TRBJ2-1; 7 bases are a match to TRBD2. The V gene's germline CDR1 is SGHNT and CDR2 YYREEE (reference sequence). The CDR3 loop spans 15 amino acids. With V trimmed by 4 bases and J by 5 bases, 9 bases remained unmatched. The CDR3 here is CASSQGLGVHNEQFF. The CDR3 DNA follows: TGTGCCAGCAGCCAAGGACTAGGAGTCCACAATGAGCAGTTCTTC.

The rearrangement uses TRBV6-1 and TRBJ1-2; D not resolved. V shed 0 bases and J shed 1 base, with 9 bases lying between them. The CDR3 contains 15 residues. The germline V gene encodes CDR1 MNHNS and CDR2 SASEGT. The CDR3, as DNA: TGTGCCAGCAGTGAAGCGTTCGGAATTAACTATGGCTACACCTTC. It codes for CASSEAFGINYGYTF.

The chain is built from TRBV6-1 and TRBJ2-7; no reliable D call. The germline V and J ends were trimmed by 5 bases and 7 bases, with 12 bases remaining between them. This CDR3 is built from 12 residues. Germline assignment: CDR1 MNHNS and CDR2 SASEGT. CDR3 sequence reads: CASSSSGPEQYF. The CDR3 DNA reads as TGTGCCAGCAGTAGCAGTGGCCCGGAGCAGTACTTC.

The rearrangement links TRBV14 to TRBJ1-2, with D tentatively TRBD1 (5 bases). V was trimmed by 1 base and J by 0 bases, leaving 12 bases between them. In germline, CDR1 is SGHDN, CDR2 FVKESK. The CDR3 runs to 16 residues. The chain's CDR3 is CASSQGLAGPNYGYTF. CDR3 DNA sequence: TGTGCCAGCAGCCAAGGCTTGGCAGGGCCTAACTATGGCTACACCTTC.

The chain combines TRBV7-9 with TRBJ2-7; 8 bases align to TRBD2. V was pared by 5 bases and J by 6 bases, with 15 bases of the junction left unmatched. Germline V gives CDR1 SEHNR, CDR2 FQNEAQ (reference sequence). The CDR3 contains 16 residues. The CDR3 protein is CASSPPGLAGTSEQYF. In DNA, the CDR3 is TGTGCCAGCAGCCCCCCCGGATTAGCGGGAACCAGCGAGCAGTACTTC.

This chain uses TRBV4-2 with TRBJ2-7; 14 positions agree with TRBD2. V lost 3 bases to trimming and J lost 6 bases; unmatched junction nucleotides: 4. This CDR3 region has 15 residues. Germline V gene data show CDR1 as LGHNA and CDR2 as YNFKEQ. The CDR3 DNA reads as TGTGCCAGCAGCCAGGGGGGACTAGCGGGAGTCGAGCAGTACTTC. Protein product: CASSQGGLAGVEQYF.

This clone was seen a handful of times. The rearrangement links TRBV7-9 to TRBJ2-7; either TRBD1 or TRBD2 may fit D (5 bases each). V was shortened by 5 bases and J by 1 base, with 12 bases between the two germline ends. Germline CDR1 reads SEHNR; CDR2 reads FQNEAQ (reference sequence). The CDR3 is 14 amino acids. The CDR3, as DNA: TGTGCCAGCAGCGTCCGGGACCGTTCCTACGAGCAGTACTTC. Its protein is CASSVRDRSYEQYF.

V usage is TRBV15 and J usage is TRBJ1-3; D may be TRBD1 (5 bases). Trimming removed 5 bases at V and 3 bases at J, with 11 bases between. CDR3 size: 14 residues. From germline, CDR1 is LNHNV and CDR2 YYDKDF (reference sequence). Written as DNA, the CDR3 is TGTGCCACCAGCCGCGGGGGTCTTGGAAACACCATATATTTT. Its protein product is CATSRGGLGNTIYF.

In this sample, this clone turned up a few times. V is TRBV7-2 and J is TRBJ1-2, with unresolved D. There are 15 residues in the CDR3. In germline, CDR1 is SGHTA, CDR2 FQGNSA. Deletions cut 0 bases from V and 4 bases from J, with 12 bases between. Written as DNA, the CDR3 is TGTGCCAGCAGCTTAGCATCATCAGGCCTCTATGGCTACACCTTC. Protein product: CASSLASSGLYGYTF. Full variable domain (missing parts from reference TRBV7-2 and TRBJ1-2): GAGVSQSPSNKVTEKGKDVELRCDPISGHTALYWYRQSLGQGLEFLIYFQGNSAPDKSGLPSDRFSAERTGGSVSTLTIQRTQQEDSAVYLCASSLASSGLYGYTFGSGTRLTVV.

The J gene is TRBJ1-1, the V gene TRBV7-2; no firm D call. V was trimmed by 1 base and J by 1 base, leaving 10 bases between them. The CDR3 has 15 residues. In germline, CDR1 is SGHTA, CDR2 FQGNSA. CDR3: CASSLDHNSNTEAFF. The CDR3 DNA follows: TGTGCCAGCAGCTTAGATCACAATTCGAACACTGAAGCTTTCTTT.

CDR3 nucleotides: TGTGCCAGCGGTCCCCAGACAGCGCAAGAGACCCAGTACTTC. The encoded protein is CASGPQTAQETQYF. The V call is TRBV7-9, the J call TRBJ2-5; D might be TRBD1 (5 bases). The germline CDR1 and CDR2 sequences are SEHNR and FQNEAQ (reference sequence). The V gene lost 8 bases and the J gene lost 2 bases, with 15 bases spanning the gap. The CDR3 has 14 residues.

This clone has more than one count but fewer than ten. This rearrangement joins TRBV23-1 to TRBJ1-4; D unclear. TRBV23-1 is recorded as an ORF, its role being uncertain. This CDR3 has 14 residues. The ends were cut back, 7 bases at V and 4 bases at J, with 13 bases in the middle. The CDR3 nucleotides are TGCGCCAGCATCCCGCTGCTAATTAATGAAAAACTGTTTTTT. Translation: CASIPLLINEKLFF.

This rearrangement joins TRBV18 to TRBJ2-3; TRBD1 aligns across 7 bases. The germline CDR1 and CDR2 sequences are KGHSH and LQKENI. CDR3 length equals 14 residues. The trim removed 4 bases at V and 4 bases at J, leaving 5 bases unmatched. DNA for the CDR3: TGTGCCAGCTCACTCCTCGGGACAGCAGATACGCAGTATTTT. Translated: CASSLLGTADTQYF.

This clone appeared a few times. The J gene is TRBJ1-1, the V gene TRBV2, with D unresolved. The length of the CDR3 is 14 residues. The germline gives CDR1 SNHLY, CDR2 FYNNEI. V lost 5 bases, J lost 1 base, and 11 bases lay in between. CDR3 nucleotide sequence: TGTGCCAGCAGTTCCCATTCTACGAACACTGAAGCTTTCTTT. It encodes CASSSHSTNTEAFF. Complete variable domain (other parts from reference TRBV2 and TRBJ1-1): EPEVTQTPSHQVTQMGQEVILRCVPISNHLYFYWYRQILGQKVEFLVSFYNNEISEKSEIFDDQFSVERPDGSNFTLKIRSTKLEDSAMYFCASSSHSTNTEAFFGQGTRLTVV.

This clone was detected once. This rearrangement joins TRBV7-8 to TRBJ1-1, with a tentative D call TRBD1 (6 bases). The V gene's germline CDR1 is SGHVS and CDR2 FQNEAQ. V lost 7 bases and J lost 1, with 16 bases in between. This CDR3 region has 15 residues. This chain's CDR3 is CASKRGGAGNTEAFF. The CDR3, as DNA: TGTGCCAGCAAGAGGGGGGGCGCGGGGAACACTGAAGCTTTCTTT.

This chain uses TRBV5-1 with TRBJ2-7; 12 nucleotides agree with TRBD1. The V gene end was trimmed by 0 bases and the J gene end by 2 bases; junction bases not matched to a gene: 6. The CDR3 extends over 17 amino acids. The V gene's germline CDR1 is SGHRS and CDR2 YFSETQ. CDR3 nucleotides: TGCGCCAGCAGCTTGGCCATGGGACAGGGGGCAACCTACGAGCAGTACTTC. Translating it yields CASSLAMGQGATYEQYF. The full variable domain, completed using reference TRBV5-1 and TRBJ2-7, is KAGVTQTPRYLIKTRGQQVTLSCSPISGHRSVSWYQQTPGQGLQFLFEYFSETQRNKGNFPGRFSGRQFSNSRSEMNVSTLELGDSALYLCASSLAMGQGATYEQYFGPGTRLTVT.

The V gene is TRBV2, the J gene TRBJ2-1; TRBD2 agrees at 11 bases. Germline CDR1 reads SNHLY; CDR2 reads FYNNEI. The V and J ends lost 8 bases and 7 bases, in that order; junction bases with no gene match: 13. The CDR3 extends over 16 amino acids. In DNA, the CDR3 is TGTGCCAGCGTTATCACTAGCGGGAGTTCTTGGAATGAGCAGTTCTTC. As protein: CASVITSGSSWNEQFF.

The rearrangement links TRBV5-1 to TRBJ1-4; D might be TRBD1 (5 bases). Germline values: CDR1 SGHRS, CDR2 YFSETQ. The CDR3 sequence is 16 residues long. Trimming stripped 4 bases from V and 0 bases from J, with 13 bases between. The CDR3 loop is CASSQGLSATNEKLFF. As DNA, the CDR3 is TGCGCCAGCAGCCAGGGACTCTCGGCAACTAATGAAAAACTGTTTTTT. Full variable domain (missing parts from reference TRBV5-1 and TRBJ1-4): KAGVTQTPRYLIKTRGQQVTLSCSPISGHRSVSWYQQTPGQGLQFLFEYFSETQRNKGNFPGRFSGRQFSNSRSEMNVSTLELGDSALYLCASSQGLSATNEKLFFGSGTQLSVL.

In its sample, this clone was seen once. The chain couples TRBV7-2 to TRBJ2-5, with 7 bases identical to TRBD1. Judging by the DNA end, TRBJ2-7 fits better; the J call may be wrong. The CDR3 is made up of 14 amino acids. Looked up from germline, CDR1 is SGHTA and CDR2 is FQGNSA. Here the CDR3 reads CASSQQTGDYEQYF. The CDR3 nucleotides are TGTGCCAGCAGCCAACAAACAGGGGACTACGAGCAGTACTTC.

The rearrangement joins TRBV9 to TRBJ1-2; the D is unclear. Germline CDR1 SGDLS, CDR2 YYNGEE. The V end lost 0 bases, the J end lost 8 bases, and 14 bases lay between the germline ends. The CDR3 is 14 residues long. The CDR3 here is CASSVVSGVPGYTF. The CDR3 nucleotides are TGTGCCAGCAGCGTAGTTTCTGGGGTCCCAGGCTACACCTTC.

This clone was detected once. This rearrangement joins TRBV6-6 to TRBJ1-5; no clear D gene. CDR1 is MNHNY, CDR2 SVGAGI, per germline (reference sequence). With 8 bases removed from V and 0 bases from J, the gap between germline ends came to 14 bases. This CDR3 has 15 amino acids. CDR3: CASSTDPYSNQPQHF. CDR3 nucleotides: TGTGCCAGCTCCACTGACCCCTATAGCAATCAGCCCCAGCATTTT.

A few counts support this clone. J is TRBJ2-7 and V is TRBV6-5, with 9 bases aligning to TRBD1. V shed 8 bases and J 7 bases; nucleotides not matched to a gene: 15. From germline, CDR1 is MNHEY and CDR2 SVGAGI. The CDR3 has 15 residues. Written as DNA, the CDR3 is TGTGCCAGCTGGGATCGGACAGGGGCCTTGAGGGAGCAGTACTTC. It is translated as CASWDRTGALREQYF.

The chain recombines TRBV5-1 with TRBJ2-1, with D perhaps matching TRBD1 (5 bases). Germline assignment: CDR1 SGHRS and CDR2 YFSETQ. V was trimmed by 3 bases and J by 4 bases, leaving 5 bases between them. CDR3 length equals 12 residues. The CDR3 sequence is CASSYRYNEQFF. CDR3 DNA: TGCGCCAGCAGCTACAGGTACAATGAGCAGTTCTTC.

V is TRBV10-2 and J is TRBJ2-7; 9 bases match TRBD1. Per the germline V gene, CDR1 is WSHSY and CDR2 is SAAADI. J gave up 2 bases and V 10 bases, and 6 bases lay outside the gene matches. The CDR3 sequence is 13 residues long. In nucleotides, the CDR3 is TGCGCCATTACCGGGACAGGGACCTACGAGCAGTACTTC. It translates to CAITGTGTYEQYF.

This clone was seen more than once but under ten times. This rearrangement joins TRBV7-8 to TRBJ2-5, with TRBD2 matching 7 bases. The CDR3 has 16 residues. J lost 4 bases, V lost 4 bases, and 12 bases had no gene match. The germline V gene has CDR1 SGHVS and CDR2 FQNEAQ. CDR3 sequence (DNA): TGTGCCAGCAGCTCCGGGAGGAGGAATAGCCGAGAGACCCAGTACTTC. Residues: CASSSGRRNSRETQYF.